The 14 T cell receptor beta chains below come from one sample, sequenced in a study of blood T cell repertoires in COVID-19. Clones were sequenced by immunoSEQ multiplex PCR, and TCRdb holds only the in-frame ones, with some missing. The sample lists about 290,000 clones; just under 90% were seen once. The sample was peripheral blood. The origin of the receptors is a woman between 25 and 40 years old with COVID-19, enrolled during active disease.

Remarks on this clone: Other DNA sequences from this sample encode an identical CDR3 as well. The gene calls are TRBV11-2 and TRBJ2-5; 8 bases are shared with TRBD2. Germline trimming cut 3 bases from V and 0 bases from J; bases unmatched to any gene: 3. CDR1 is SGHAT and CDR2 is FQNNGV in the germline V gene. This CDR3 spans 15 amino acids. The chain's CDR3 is CASSFGGGYQETQYF. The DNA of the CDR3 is TGTGCCAGCAGCTTTGGCGGGGGGTACCAAGAGACCCAGTACTTC.

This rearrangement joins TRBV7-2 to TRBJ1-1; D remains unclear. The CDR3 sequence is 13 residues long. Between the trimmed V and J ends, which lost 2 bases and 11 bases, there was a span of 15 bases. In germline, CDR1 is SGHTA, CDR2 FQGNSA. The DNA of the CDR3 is TGTGCCAGCAGCTTAACGGATCGGGAGAGGGCTTTCTTT. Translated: CASSLTDRERAFF.

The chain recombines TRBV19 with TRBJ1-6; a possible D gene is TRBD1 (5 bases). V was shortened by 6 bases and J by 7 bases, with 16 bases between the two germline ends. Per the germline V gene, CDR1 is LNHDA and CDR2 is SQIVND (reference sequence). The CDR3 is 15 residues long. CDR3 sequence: CASRGAPGQNSPLHF. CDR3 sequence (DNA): TGTGCCAGTAGAGGGGCACCAGGGCAAAATTCACCCCTCCACTTT.

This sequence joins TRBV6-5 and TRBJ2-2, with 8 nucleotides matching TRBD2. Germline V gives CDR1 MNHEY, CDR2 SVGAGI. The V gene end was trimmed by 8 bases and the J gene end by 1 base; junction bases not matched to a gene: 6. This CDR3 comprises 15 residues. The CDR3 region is CASASGLLNTGELFF. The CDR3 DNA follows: TGTGCCAGCGCTAGCGGGTTATTGAACACCGGGGAGCTGTTTTTT.

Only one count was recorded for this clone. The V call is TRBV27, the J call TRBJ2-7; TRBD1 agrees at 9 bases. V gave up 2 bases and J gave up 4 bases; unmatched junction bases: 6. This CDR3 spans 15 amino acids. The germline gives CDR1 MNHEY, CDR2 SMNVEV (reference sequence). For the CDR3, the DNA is TGTGCCAGCAGTTTAGTACAGGGGGCTGGGTACGAGCAGTACTTC. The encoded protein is CASSLVQGAGYEQYF.

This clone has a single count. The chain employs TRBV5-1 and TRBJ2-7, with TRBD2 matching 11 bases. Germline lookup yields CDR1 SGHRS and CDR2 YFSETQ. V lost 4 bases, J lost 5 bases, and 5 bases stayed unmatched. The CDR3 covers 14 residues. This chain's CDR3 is CASSEGLAVNEQYF. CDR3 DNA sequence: TGCGCCAGCAGCGAGGGACTAGCGGTCAACGAGCAGTACTTC.

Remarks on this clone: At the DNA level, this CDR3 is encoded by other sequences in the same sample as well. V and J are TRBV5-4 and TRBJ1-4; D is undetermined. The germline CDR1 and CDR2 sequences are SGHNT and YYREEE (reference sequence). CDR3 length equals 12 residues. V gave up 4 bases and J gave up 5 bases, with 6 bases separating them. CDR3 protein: CASSGPNEKLFF. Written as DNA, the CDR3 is TGTGCCAGCAGCGGGCCCAATGAAAAACTGTTTTTT. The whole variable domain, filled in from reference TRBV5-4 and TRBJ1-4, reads ETGVTQSPTHLIKTRGQQVTLRCSSQSGHNTVSWYQQALGQGPQFIFQYYREEENGRGNFPPRFSGLQFPNYSSELNVNALELDDSALYLCASSGPNEKLFFGSGTQLSVL.

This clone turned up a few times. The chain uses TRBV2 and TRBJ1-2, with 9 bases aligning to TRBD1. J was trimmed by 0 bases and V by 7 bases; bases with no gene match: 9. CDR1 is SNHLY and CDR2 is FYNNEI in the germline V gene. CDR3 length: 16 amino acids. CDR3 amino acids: CASIPGQGRTNYGYTF. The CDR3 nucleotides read TGTGCCAGCATCCCGGGACAGGGCCGGACTAACTATGGCTACACCTTC.

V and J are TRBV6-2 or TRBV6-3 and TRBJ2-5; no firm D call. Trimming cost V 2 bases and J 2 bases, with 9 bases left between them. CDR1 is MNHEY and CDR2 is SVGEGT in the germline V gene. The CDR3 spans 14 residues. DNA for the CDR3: TGTGCCAGCAGTTACCCCGACTCTCAAGAGACCCAGTACTTC. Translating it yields CASSYPDSQETQYF.

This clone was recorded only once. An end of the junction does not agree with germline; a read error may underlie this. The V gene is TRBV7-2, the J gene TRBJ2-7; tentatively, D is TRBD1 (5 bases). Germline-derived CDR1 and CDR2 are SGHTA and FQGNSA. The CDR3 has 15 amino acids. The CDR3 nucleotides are TGTGCCAGCAGGTTAGGGGCAGTAAACTCCTACGAGCAGTACTTC. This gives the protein CASRLGAVNSYEQYF.

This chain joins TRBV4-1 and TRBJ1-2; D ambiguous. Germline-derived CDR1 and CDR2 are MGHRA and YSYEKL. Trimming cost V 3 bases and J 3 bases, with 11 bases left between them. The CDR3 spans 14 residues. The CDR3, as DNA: TGCGCCAGCAGCCAGGCGGGCTCCGACTATGGCTACACCTTC. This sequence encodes CASSQAGSDYGYTF.

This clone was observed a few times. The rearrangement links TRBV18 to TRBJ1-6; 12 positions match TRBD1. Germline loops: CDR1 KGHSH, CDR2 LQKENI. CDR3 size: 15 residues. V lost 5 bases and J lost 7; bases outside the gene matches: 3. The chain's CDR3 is CASSGTGGGNSPLHF. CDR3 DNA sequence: TGTGCCAGCTCAGGGACAGGGGGCGGCAATTCACCCCTCCACTTT.

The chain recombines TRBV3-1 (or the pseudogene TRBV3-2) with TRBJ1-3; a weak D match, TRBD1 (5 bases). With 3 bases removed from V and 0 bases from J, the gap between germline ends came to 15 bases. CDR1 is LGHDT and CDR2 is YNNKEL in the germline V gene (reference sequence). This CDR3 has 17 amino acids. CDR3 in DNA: TGTGCCAGCAGCCACAGACAGTCTTCCTTCTCTGGAAACACCATATATTTT. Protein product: CASSHRQSSFSGNTIYF.

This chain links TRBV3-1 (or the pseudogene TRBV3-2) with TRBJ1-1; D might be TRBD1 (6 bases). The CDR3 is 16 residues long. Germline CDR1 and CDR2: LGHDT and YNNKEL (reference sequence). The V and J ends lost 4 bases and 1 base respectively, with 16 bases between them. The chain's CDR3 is CASSPRFQGKNTEAFF. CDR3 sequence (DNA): TGTGCCAGCAGCCCTCGATTTCAGGGGAAGAACACTGAAGCTTTCTTT.